At least ten counts were recorded for the clone carrying this TCR beta chain. Its antigen is not known. Different DNA sequences within this sample yield the same CDR3. Genomic DNA belonging to each subset was distributed in equal measure over several immunoSEQ plates. Sequenced by immunoSEQ multiplex PCR; TCRdb stores in-frame clones only, minus some. The sample shows roughly 1 million clones, around 74% of them seen only once. The sample is drawn from a study of shared clonotypes between healthy human individuals. Overall study findings and caveats: With a few donors compared, 4.5% to 6.5% of naive CD4 clonotypes were shared.

The V gene's germline CDR1 is ENHRY and CDR2 SYGVKD. The V segment lost 7 bases and the J segment 8 bases; nucleotides outside the gene matches: 9. This CDR3 region has 14 residues. The source is a man aged 18 to 35 in good health. The gene calls are TRBV10-3 and TRBJ2-2; 8 nucleotides line up with TRBD1. The sequenced material came from memory CD4+ T cells sorted from blood. Described subset: CD45RA-negative fraction. CDR3 sequence: CAIMNQGAVGELFF. CDR3 sequence (DNA): TGTGCCATCATGAACCAGGGGGCTGTGGGGGAGCTGTTTTTT.